The clone carrying this TCR beta chain was picked up a small number of times. What it recognizes is unknown. The CDR3 has 15 residues. Germline loops: CDR1 SGDLS, CDR2 YYNGEE. V was clipped by 4 bases and J by 7 bases; unmatched bases: 10. During the collection period, no donor immune events like infections were recorded. This record belongs to a study of identifying expanded T cells in peripheral blood. Study-level findings and limits: Clone count variance between approximately 2-week samples rose with total template count. Over two and four weeks, about 15 and 19 clones changed, versus around 1.3 between replicates.

The repertoire was sequenced with immunoSEQ multiplex PCR; TCRdb's copy has only in-frame clones and lacks some. The sample lists about 97,000 clones, approximately 88% occurring once. This TCR was recovered from a person aged 18 to 70 in good health. Source material: blood. The chain employs TRBV9 and TRBJ1-4; the match to TRBD1 covers 7 bases. The CDR3 DNA sequence: TGTGCCAGCAGCCTATCAGGGCAGGGGGGTGAAAAACTGTTTTTT. Protein sequence: CASSLSGQGGEKLFF.